This T cell receptor (beta chain) is from a study of Graves' ophthalmopathy and Graves' hyperthyroidism. It was on clinical symptoms, serum thyroxine, TRAb, thyroid ultrasound and orbital computed tomography that diagnosis relied. This clonotype was seen ten or more times. Amplification of the TCR beta CDR3 regions used RNA transcripts (as template). First-round RT-PCR with HTBI primers preceded a second-round multiplex PCR. TCRdb itself ran the multiplex PCR reads through MiXCR, one entry per CDR3 protein. The sample records over a million distinct CDR3 sequences, about 38% being singletons. Input material: peripheral blood or thyroid tissue (not recorded which). The sequence derives from an adult man with Graves' hyperthyroidism.

CDR3 amino acids: CASSGDYGYTF. CDR3 sequence (DNA): TGCGCCAGCAGTGGGGATTATGGCTACACCTTC. The chain links TRBV10-2 to TRBJ1-2; D is uncertain. Germline lookup yields CDR1 WSHSY and CDR2 SAAADI. This CDR3 contains 11 residues. Trimming took off 4 bases at V and 5 bases at J, with 5 bases between the two ends.